The 26 T cell receptor beta chains in this list originate from one sample, sequenced in a study of T cells after yellow fever vaccination. One entry per CDR3 protein, called by TCRdb with MiXCR from the 5' RACE reads. The sample yields 150,000 or so distinct CDR3 sequences, approximately 6.8% seen once. The source was CD4+ T cells sorted from PBMCs, collected less than 6 days after the first yellow fever vaccination. The source of these receptors is a man aged 18 to 29 who received the YFV17D yellow fever vaccine.

The chain is built from TRBV20-1 and TRBJ1-2; tentative D call: TRBD1 (6 bases). Trimming took 5 bases from V and 7 from J, leaving 23 bases between them. Germline CDR1 reads DFQATT; CDR2 reads SNEGSKA (reference sequence). The CDR3 length is 15 residues. In nucleotides, the CDR3 is TGCAGTGCTGCCATGTACTCCCAGGGGATCTCTGGCTACACCTTC. This gives the protein CSAAMYSQGISGYTF.

There are a few counts of this clonotype. The gene calls are TRBV12-3 or TRBV12-4 and TRBJ2-1; 9 bases fit TRBD1. V lost 6 bases, J lost 6 bases, and 9 bases stayed unmatched. The CDR3 is 15 residues long. The CDR3 sequence is CASSDFSDRGNEQFF. The CDR3 nucleotides are TGTGCCAGCAGCGACTTCTCGGACAGGGGCAATGAGCAGTTCTTC.

This sequence joins TRBV5-6 and TRBJ2-2, with a tentative D call TRBD1 (6 bases). The CDR3 is 16 residues long. Trimming removed 0 bases at V and 2 bases at J, with 11 bases between. CDR1 is SGHDT, CDR2 YYEEEE, per germline. The CDR3 spells CASSLGPTGNTGELFF. Written as DNA, the CDR3 is TGTGCCAGCAGCTTGGGGCCGACAGGAAACACCGGGGAGCTGTTTTTT. The full variable domain, rest sourced from reference TRBV5-6 and TRBJ2-2, is DAGVTQSPTHLIKTRGQQVTLRCSPKSGHDTVSWYQQALGQGPQFIFQYYEEEERQRGNFPDRFSGHQFPNYSSELNVNALLLGDSALYLCASSLGPTGNTGELFFGEGSRLTVL.

Ten or more counts support this clonotype. The V gene is TRBV7-9, the J gene TRBJ2-5, with D maybe TRBD2 (5 bases). The V end was cut by 8 bases, the J end by 5 bases, with 15 bases between. The CDR3 is 13 residues long. Germline CDR1 is SEHNR and CDR2 is FQNEAQ (reference sequence). CDR3 loop: CASRRPGEETQYF. CDR3 DNA sequence: TGTGCCAGCCGCCGTCCCGGGGAGGAGACCCAGTACTTC.

Ten or more counts support this clonotype. The rearrangement joins TRBV29-1 to TRBJ1-1; no definite D call. V was trimmed by 1 base and J by 1 base, leaving 7 bases between them. The germline CDR1 and CDR2 sequences are SQVTM and ANQGSEA. The CDR3 has 13 amino acids. The CDR3 DNA follows: TGCAGCGTTGAAGGTGGTCAGAACACTGAAGCTTTCTTT. Its translation is CSVEGGQNTEAFF.

This clonotype has more than one count but fewer than ten. The chain is built from TRBV7-9 and TRBJ1-5; maybe TRBD1 (5 bases). Germline V lookup: CDR1 SEHNR, CDR2 FQNEAQ (reference sequence). The CDR3 is made up of 15 amino acids. V was cut by 4 bases and J by 2 bases, with 12 bases left in between. CDR3 region: CASSWGDSGNQPQHF. CDR3 DNA sequence: TGTGCCAGCAGCTGGGGGGATTCGGGCAATCAGCCCCAGCATTTT.

This clonotype showed up many times. The CDR3 region has the DNA TGTGCCAGCAGCCATCCCGGTGGGACTGAAGCTTTCTTT. It yields the protein CASSHPGGTEAFF. This rearrangement joins TRBV3-1 to TRBJ1-1; D uncertain. The germline CDR1 and CDR2 sequences are LGHDT and YNNKEL (reference sequence). CDR3 length: 13 residues. Trimming took 3 bases from V and 5 from J, leaving 10 bases between them.

This clonotype came up many times. The genes are TRBV3-1 and TRBJ2-5, with D maybe TRBD2 (5 bases). This CDR3 comprises 15 residues. CDR1 and CDR2 (germline): LGHDT, YNNKEL (reference sequence). Trimming pared 3 bases from V and 4 bases from J, leaving 15 bases between. The CDR3: CASSHGSTRSETQYF. The CDR3 nucleotides are TGTGCCAGCAGCCACGGGTCAACTAGGTCAGAGACCCAGTACTTC.

The count of this clonotype is one. A much larger clone sits a single nucleotide away, making a read error possible. CDR3 sequence (DNA): TGCGCCAGCAGGAAGGGGACTAGCGCTTTAGTCGATACGCAGTATTTT. Translation: CASRKGTSALVDTQYF. The rearrangement uses TRBV5-1 and TRBJ2-3; TRBD2 matches 10 bases. Germline CDR1 SGHRS, CDR2 YFSETQ. J lost 6 bases, V lost 5 bases, and 12 bases had no gene match. This CDR3 comprises 16 residues.

This clonotype was seen a handful of times. The CDR3 reads CASSLSSGGDTQYF. CDR3 DNA sequence: TGCGCCAGCAGCTTGTCTAGCGGGGGGGATACGCAGTATTTT. This chain links TRBV5-1 with TRBJ2-3; 11 positions agree with TRBD2. V gave up 1 base and J gave up 6 bases; unmatched junction bases: 1. The CDR3 runs to 14 residues. Germline CDR1 is SGHRS and CDR2 is YFSETQ.

In this sample, this clonotype turned up many times. The chain has TRBV6-2 or TRBV6-3 and TRBJ2-6; 8 nucleotides match TRBD1. The CDR3 contains 19 residues. V trimming: 0 bases; J trimming: 2 bases; junction bases outside the gene matches: 9. In germline, CDR1 is MNHEY, CDR2 SVGEGT. The CDR3 sequence: CASSYSFGTGSPGANVLTF. The CDR3 DNA reads as TGTGCCAGCAGTTACTCGTTTGGGACAGGCTCTCCTGGGGCCAACGTCCTGACTTTC.

Ten or more counts support this clonotype. The chain carries TRBV7-2 and TRBJ1-4; D is uncertain. The CDR3 extends over 14 amino acids. V was trimmed by 5 bases and J by 8 bases, leaving 15 bases between them. Germline-derived CDR1 and CDR2 are SGHTA and FQGNSA. CDR3 coding DNA: TGTGCCAGCAGCCCCCGGTCCACCGAAGAAAAACTGTTTTTT. This translates into CASSPRSTEEKLFF.

This clonotype has a count of ten or more. The rearrangement uses TRBV12-3 or TRBV12-4 and TRBJ2-5; TRBD1 matches at 7 bases. Trimming at V came to 6 bases and at J to 2 bases, leaving 6 bases not matched to a gene. The CDR3 extends over 14 amino acids. In nucleotides, the CDR3 is TGTGCCAGCAGAAAAACAGGGGTACAAGAGACCCAGTACTTC. It codes for CASRKTGVQETQYF.

The chain employs TRBV10-3 and TRBJ1-1, with TRBD1 matching 7 bases. V dropped 10 bases and J dropped 3; count of bases not matched to a gene: 5. Germline loops: CDR1 ENHRY, CDR2 SYGVKD. This CDR3 is built from 12 residues. The CDR3 DNA follows: TGTGCCACAACAGGGGAAGACACTGAAGCTTTCTTT. Encoded protein: CATTGEDTEAFF.

This clonotype was counted a few times. J is TRBJ2-1 and V is TRBV11-1; D may match TRBD1 or TRBD2 (5 bases each). Trimming left V 2 bases short and J 5 bases short, with 16 bases between. CDR3 size: 16 residues. CDR1 and CDR2 from the germline V gene are SGHAT and FQDESV (reference sequence). CDR3 in amino acids: CASSLFRDAWNNEQFF. The CDR3 bases are TGTGCCAGCAGCTTATTCAGGGACGCCTGGAACAATGAGCAGTTCTTC.

This clonotype was seen ten or more times. The rearrangement joins TRBV5-1 to TRBJ2-7; maybe TRBD2 (5 bases). Germline V CDR1 and CDR2: SGHRS, YFSETQ. This CDR3 comprises 15 residues. CDR3 loop: CASSLVAGSSYEQYV. CDR3 bases: TGTGCCAGCAGCTTAGTAGCTGGGAGCTCCTACGAGCAGTACGTC.

This clonotype came up many times. This sequence joins TRBV7-2 and TRBJ2-7, with D possibly matching TRBD1 (7 bases). CDR1 is SGHTA and CDR2 is FQGNSA in the germline V gene. V dropped 5 bases and J dropped 6 bases, with 14 bases sitting between them. CDR3 length: 13 amino acids. CDR3 amino acids: CASSTRQGGEQYV. CDR3 DNA sequence: TGTGCCAGCAGCACACGCCAGGGGGGCGAGCAGTACGTC.

This clonotype appeared many times. The J gene is TRBJ1-4, the V gene TRBV5-1; TRBD1 is a possible D gene (5 bases). CDR3 length: 13 residues. V was cut by 1 base and J by 12 bases, with 13 bases left in between. CDR1 is SGHRS, CDR2 YFSETQ, per germline. CDR3 sequence reads: CASSLPQGEELFF. The CDR3 DNA sequence: TGCGCCAGCAGCTTGCCTCAGGGCGAGGAACTGTTTTTT. The whole variable domain, remainder taken from reference TRBV5-1 and TRBJ1-4, is KAGVTQTPRYLIKTRGQQVTLSCSPISGHRSVSWYQQTPGQGLQFLFEYFSETQRNKGNFPGRFSGRQFSNSRSEMNVSTLELGDSALYLCASSLPQGEELFFGSGTQLSVL.

This clonotype has a count of ten or more. The DNA for the CDR3 is TGTGCCAGCAGTTCGGCAGACAGAATTAATCAGCCCCAGCATTTT. Translating it yields CASSSADRINQPQHF. The chain uses TRBV28 and TRBJ1-5, with D maybe TRBD1 (5 bases). Germline CDR1 is MDHEN and CDR2 is SYDVKM. The CDR3 is 15 amino acids. Trimming took 4 bases from V and 4 from J, leaving 14 bases between them.

This clonotype was found many times. This sequence joins TRBV12-3 or TRBV12-4 and TRBJ2-7, with 14 bases identical to TRBD2. The CDR3 has 17 residues. Unmatched junction bases numbered 8, after V lost 6 bases and J lost 1 base. In DNA, the CDR3 is TGTGCCAGCAGCCCGATCGGACTAGCGGGGGGTTCCTACGAGCAGTACTTC. Protein product: CASSPIGLAGGSYEQYF.

This clonotype occurred many times. This chain links TRBV7-2 with TRBJ1-5; D is uncertain. CDR1 SGHTA and CDR2 FQGNSA come from the germline V gene. V was trimmed by 4 bases and J by 3 bases, leaving 7 bases between them. The CDR3 sequence is 13 residues long. The CDR3 loop reads CASSWVNNQPQHF. The CDR3, as DNA: TGTGCCAGCAGCTGGGTCAACAATCAGCCCCAGCATTTT.

This clonotype has only a few counts. The chain carries TRBV5-5 and TRBJ1-1; maybe TRBD1 (5 bases). Germline V gene data show CDR1 as SGHKS and CDR2 as YYEKEE (reference sequence). CDR3 length: 14 amino acids. The ends were cut back, 3 bases at V and 1 base at J, with 10 bases in the middle. CDR3 loop: CASSYAGGNTEAFF. The DNA for the CDR3 is TGTGCCAGCAGCTATGCCGGGGGGAACACTGAAGCTTTCTTT.

The rearrangement uses TRBV6-1 and TRBJ2-4; no clear D. V lost 5 bases to trimming and J lost 4 bases, with 15 bases between them. The CDR3 consists of 15 residues. Germline-derived CDR1 and CDR2 are MNHNS and SASEGT. This chain's CDR3 is CASSPRATGKNIQYF. DNA for the CDR3: TGTGCCAGCAGTCCCCGGGCCACCGGGAAAAACATTCAGTACTTC.

There are a few counts of this clonotype. The genes are TRBV15 and TRBJ1-3; D not resolved. This CDR3 comprises 14 residues. Germline V gives CDR1 LNHNV, CDR2 YYDKDF (reference sequence). Deletions cut 0 bases from V and 5 bases from J, with 8 bases between. The CDR3 nucleotides are TGTGCCACCAGCAGAGATCTTGGACGAAACACCATATATTTT. It encodes CATSRDLGRNTIYF.

The chain recombines TRBV7-2 with TRBJ2-7, with D maybe TRBD2 (7 bases). There are 16 residues in the CDR3. Trimming took off 6 bases at V and 1 base at J, with 19 bases between the two ends. Germline CDR1 and CDR2: SGHTA and FQGNSA. The chain's CDR3 is CASSQRGGGPSYEQYF. DNA for the CDR3: TGTGCCAGCAGTCAAAGGGGCGGGGGCCCTTCCTACGAGCAGTACTTC.

The genes are TRBV4-2 and TRBJ2-2; no firm D call. The ends were cut back, 10 bases at V and 9 bases at J, with 18 bases in the middle. Germline V lookup: CDR1 LGHNA, CDR2 YNFKEQ. The CDR3 has 13 residues. The CDR3 region has the DNA TGTGCCATCGGCCTACGGTTCCTCTGGGAGCTGTTTTTT. This encodes CAIGLRFLWELFF.